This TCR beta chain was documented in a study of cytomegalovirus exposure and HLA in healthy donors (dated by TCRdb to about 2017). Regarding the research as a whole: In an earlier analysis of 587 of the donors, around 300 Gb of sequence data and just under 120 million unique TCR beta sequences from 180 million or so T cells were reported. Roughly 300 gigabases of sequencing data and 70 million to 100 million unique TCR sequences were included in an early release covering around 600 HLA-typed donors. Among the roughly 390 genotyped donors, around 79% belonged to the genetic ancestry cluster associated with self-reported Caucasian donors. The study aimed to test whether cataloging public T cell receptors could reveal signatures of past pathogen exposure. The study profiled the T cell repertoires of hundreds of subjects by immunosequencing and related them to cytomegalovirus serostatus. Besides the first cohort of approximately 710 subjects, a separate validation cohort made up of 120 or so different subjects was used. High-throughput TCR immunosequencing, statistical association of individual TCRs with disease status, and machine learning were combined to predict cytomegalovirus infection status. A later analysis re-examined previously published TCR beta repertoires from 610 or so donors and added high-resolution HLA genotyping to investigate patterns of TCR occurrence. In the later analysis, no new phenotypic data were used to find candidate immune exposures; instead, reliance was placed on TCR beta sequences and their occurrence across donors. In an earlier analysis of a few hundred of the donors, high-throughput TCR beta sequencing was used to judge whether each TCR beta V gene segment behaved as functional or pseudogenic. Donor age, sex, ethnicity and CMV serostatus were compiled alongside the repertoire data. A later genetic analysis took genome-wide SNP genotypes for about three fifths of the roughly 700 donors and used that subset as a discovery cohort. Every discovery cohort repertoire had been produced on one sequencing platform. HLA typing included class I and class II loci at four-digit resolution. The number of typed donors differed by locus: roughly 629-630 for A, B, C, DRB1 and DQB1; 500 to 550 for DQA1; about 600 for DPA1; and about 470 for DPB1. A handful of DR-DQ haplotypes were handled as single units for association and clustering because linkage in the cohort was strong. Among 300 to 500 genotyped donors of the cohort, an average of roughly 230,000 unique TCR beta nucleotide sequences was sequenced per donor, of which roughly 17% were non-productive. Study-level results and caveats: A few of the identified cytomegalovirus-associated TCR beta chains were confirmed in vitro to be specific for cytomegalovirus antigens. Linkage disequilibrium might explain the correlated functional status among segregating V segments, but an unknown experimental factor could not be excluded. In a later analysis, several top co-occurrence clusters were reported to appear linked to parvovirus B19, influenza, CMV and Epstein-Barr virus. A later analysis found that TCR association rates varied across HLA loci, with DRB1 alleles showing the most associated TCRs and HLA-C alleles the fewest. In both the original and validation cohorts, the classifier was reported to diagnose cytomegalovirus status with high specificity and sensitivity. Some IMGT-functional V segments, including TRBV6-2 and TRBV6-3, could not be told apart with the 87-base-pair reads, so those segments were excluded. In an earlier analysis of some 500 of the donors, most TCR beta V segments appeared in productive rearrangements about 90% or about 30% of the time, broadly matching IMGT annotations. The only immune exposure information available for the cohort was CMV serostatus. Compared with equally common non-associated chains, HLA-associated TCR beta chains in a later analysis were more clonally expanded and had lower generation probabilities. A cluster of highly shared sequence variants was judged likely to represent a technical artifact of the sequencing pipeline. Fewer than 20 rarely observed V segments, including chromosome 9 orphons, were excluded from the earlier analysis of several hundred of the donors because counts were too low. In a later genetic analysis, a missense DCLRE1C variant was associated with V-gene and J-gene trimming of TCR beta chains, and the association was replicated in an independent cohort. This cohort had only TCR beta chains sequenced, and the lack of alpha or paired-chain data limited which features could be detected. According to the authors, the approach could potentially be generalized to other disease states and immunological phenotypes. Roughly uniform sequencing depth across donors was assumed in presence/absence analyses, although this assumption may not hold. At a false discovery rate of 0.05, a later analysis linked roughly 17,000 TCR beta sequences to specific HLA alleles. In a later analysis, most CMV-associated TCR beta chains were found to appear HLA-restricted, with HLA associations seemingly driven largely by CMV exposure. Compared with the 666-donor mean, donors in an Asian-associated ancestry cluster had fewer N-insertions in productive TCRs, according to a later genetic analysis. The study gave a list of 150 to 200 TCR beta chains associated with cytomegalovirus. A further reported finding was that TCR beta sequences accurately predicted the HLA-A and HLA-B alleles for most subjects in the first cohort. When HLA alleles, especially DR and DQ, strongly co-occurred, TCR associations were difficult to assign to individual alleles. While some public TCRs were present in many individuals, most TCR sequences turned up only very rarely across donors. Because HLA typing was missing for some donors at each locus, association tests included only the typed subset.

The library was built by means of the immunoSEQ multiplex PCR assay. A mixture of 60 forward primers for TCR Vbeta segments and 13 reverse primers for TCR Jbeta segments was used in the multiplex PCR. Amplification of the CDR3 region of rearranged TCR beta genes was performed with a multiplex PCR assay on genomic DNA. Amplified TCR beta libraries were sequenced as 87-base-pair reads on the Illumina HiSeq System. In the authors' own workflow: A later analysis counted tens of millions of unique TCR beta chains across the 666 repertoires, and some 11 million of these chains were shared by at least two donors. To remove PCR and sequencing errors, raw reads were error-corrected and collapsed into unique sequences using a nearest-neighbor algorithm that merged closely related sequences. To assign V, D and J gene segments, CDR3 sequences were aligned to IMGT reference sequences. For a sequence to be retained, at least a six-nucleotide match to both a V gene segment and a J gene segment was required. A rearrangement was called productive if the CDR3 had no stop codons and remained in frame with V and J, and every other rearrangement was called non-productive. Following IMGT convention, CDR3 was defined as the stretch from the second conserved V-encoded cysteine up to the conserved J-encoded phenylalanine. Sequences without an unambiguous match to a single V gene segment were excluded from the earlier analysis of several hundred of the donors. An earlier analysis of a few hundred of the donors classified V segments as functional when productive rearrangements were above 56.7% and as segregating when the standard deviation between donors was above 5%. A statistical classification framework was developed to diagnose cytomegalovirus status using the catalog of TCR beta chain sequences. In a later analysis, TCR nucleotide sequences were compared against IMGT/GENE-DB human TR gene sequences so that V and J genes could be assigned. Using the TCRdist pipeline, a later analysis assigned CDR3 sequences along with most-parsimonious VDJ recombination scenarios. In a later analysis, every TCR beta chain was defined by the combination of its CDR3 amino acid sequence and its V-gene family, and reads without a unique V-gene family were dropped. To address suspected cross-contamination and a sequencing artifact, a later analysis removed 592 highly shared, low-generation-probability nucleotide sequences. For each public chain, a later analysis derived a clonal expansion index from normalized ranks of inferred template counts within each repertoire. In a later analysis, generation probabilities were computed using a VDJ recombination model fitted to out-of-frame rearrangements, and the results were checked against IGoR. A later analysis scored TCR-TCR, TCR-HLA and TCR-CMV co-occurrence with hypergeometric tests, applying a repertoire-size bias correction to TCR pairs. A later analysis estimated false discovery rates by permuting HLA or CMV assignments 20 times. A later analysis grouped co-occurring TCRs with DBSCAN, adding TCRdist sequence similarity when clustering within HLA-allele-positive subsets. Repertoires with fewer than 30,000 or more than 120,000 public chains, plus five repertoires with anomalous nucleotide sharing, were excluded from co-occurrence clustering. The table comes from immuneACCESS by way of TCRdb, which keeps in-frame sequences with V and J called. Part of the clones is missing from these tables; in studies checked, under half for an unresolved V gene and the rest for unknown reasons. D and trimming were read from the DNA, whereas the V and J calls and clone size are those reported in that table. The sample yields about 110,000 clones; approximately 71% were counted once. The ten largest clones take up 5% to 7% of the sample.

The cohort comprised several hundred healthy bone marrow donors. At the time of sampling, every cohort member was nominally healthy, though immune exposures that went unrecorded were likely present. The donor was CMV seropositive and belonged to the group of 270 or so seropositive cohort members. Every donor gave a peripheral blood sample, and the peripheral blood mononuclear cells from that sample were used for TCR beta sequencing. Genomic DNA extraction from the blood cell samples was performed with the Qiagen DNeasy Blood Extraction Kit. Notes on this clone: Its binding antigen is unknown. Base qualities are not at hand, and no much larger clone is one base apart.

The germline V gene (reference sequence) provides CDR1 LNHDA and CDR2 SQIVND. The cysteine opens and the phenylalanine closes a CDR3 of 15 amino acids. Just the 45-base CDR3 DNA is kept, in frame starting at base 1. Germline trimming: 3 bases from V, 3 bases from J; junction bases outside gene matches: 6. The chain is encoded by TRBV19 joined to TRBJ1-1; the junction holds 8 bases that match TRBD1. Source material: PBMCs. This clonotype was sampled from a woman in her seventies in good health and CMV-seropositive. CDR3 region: CASSMGDRYYTEAFF. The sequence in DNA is TGTGCCAGTAGTATGGGGGACAGGTACTACACTGAAGCTTTCTTT.